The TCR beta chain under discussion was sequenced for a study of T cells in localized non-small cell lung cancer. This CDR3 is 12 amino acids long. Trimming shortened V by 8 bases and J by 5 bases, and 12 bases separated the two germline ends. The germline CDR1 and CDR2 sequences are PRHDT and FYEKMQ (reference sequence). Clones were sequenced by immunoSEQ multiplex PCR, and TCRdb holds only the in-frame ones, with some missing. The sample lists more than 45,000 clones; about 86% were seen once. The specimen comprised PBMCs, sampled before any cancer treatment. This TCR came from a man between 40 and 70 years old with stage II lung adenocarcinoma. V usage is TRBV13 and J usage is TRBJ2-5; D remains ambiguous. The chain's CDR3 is CASAQDGETQYF. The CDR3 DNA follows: TGTGCCAGCGCTCAGGATGGGGAGACCCAGTACTTC.